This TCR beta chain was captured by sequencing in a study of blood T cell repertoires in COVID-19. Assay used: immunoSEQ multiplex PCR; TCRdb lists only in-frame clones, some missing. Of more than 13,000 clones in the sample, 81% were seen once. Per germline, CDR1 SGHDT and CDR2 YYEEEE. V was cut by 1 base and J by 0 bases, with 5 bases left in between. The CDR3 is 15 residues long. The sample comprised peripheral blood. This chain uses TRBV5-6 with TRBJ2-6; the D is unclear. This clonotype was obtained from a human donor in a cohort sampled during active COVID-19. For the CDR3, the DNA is TGTGCCAGCAGCTTGCCGGGCTCTGGGGCCAACGTCCTGACTTTC. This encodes CASSLPGSGANVLTF.